This TCR beta chain derives from a study of early T cells in non-severe SARS-CoV-2 infection. Study at large: Sequenced material consisted of bulk RNA (from unsorted whole blood), and chains were unpaired.

Unique molecular identifiers were affixed to single, distinct cDNA molecules. TCRdb re-called the 5' RACE reads through MiXCR, storing one row per CDR3 protein. The repertoire holds roughly 88,000 distinct CDR3 sequences, with about 14% as singletons. Germline trimming cut 3 bases from V and 5 bases from J; bases unmatched to any gene: 10. This CDR3 spans 16 amino acids. The germline V gene has CDR1 DFQATT and CDR2 SNEGSKA (reference sequence). The sequencing input was whole blood. The TCR was taken from an adult who was a healthcare worker with PCR-confirmed SARS-CoV-2 infection or an uninfected control (not recorded which). This chain uses TRBV20-1 with TRBJ2-3, with 11 bases lining up with TRBD2. CDR3 in amino acids: CSASRASGGRGDTQYF. For the CDR3, the DNA is TGCAGTGCTAGCAGGGCTAGCGGGGGGCGCGGAGATACGCAGTATTTT.